The clone carrying this T cell receptor beta chain is labeled medium-sized. Its cognate antigen is unknown. From live CD3+CD8+TCRalphabeta+ cells, four PD-1 and/or TIGIT subsets were sorted. The record originates from a study of circulating CD8 cells and anti-PD-1 response in melanoma. Notes on the study in general: Replicates were generally not done for experiments. Expanded sorted subsets were checked for tumor reactivity using peptides. TIGIT repertoires were least diverse, DNEG repertoires most diverse. At M1, fewer than 7% of TRB clonotypes appeared in multiple subsets.

Each library started from roughly 15 ng of total RNA using the QIAseq Immune Repertoire TCR panel. TCRdb passed the reads through MiXCR, listing each CDR3 protein once. The table lists 390 or so distinct CDR3 sequences, around 15% of them singletons, with less than 75% in the top ten. V was cut by 0 bases and J by 13 bases, with 10 bases left in between. Germline CDR1 ENHRY, CDR2 SYGVKD. The CDR3 runs to 12 residues. The input for sequencing was CD8+ T cells from PBMCs, taken at baseline or after one month of anti-PD-1 therapy (not recorded which). This TCR was sampled from a human donor with melanoma. J is TRBJ2-1 and V is TRBV10-3; no clear D gene. CDR3 region: CAISESELNQFF. Here the CDR3 DNA reads TGTGCCATCAGTGAGTCGGAATTAAATCAGTTCTTC.